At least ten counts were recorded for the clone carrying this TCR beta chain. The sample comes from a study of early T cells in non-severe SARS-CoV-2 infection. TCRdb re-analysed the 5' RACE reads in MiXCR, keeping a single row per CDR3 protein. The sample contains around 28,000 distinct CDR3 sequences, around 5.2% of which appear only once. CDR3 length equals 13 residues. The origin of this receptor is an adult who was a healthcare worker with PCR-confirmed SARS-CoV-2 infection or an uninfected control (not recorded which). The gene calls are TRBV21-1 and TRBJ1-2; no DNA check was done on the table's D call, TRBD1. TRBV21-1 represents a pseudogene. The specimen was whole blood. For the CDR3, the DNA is TGTGCCAGCAGCACCGGGGTTGGCTATGGCTACACCTTC. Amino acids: CASSTGVGYGYTF.